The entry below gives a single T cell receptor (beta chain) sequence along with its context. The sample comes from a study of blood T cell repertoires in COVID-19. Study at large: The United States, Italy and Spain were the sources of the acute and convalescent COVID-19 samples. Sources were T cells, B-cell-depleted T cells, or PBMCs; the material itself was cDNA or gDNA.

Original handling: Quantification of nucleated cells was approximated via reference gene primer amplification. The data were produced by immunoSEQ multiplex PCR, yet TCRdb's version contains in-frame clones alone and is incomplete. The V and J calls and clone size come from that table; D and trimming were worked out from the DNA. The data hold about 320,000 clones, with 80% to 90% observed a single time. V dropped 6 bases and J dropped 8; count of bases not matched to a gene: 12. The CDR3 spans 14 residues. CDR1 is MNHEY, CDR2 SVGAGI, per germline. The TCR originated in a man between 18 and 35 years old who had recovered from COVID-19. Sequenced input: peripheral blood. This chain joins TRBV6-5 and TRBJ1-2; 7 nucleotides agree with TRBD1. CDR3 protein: CASRRDSAIGGYTF. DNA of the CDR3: TGTGCCAGCAGGCGGGACAGTGCAATTGGGGGCTACACCTTC.